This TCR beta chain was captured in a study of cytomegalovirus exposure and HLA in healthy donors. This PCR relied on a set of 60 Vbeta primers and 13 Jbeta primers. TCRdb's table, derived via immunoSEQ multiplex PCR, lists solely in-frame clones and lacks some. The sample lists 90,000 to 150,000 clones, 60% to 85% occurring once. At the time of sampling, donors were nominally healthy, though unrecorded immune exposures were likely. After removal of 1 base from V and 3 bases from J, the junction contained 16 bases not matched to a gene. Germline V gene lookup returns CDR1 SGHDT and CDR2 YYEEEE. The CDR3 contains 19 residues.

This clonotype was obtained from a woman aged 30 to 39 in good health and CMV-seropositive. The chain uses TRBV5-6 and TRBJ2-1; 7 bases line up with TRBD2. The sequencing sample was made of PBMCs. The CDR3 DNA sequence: TGTGCCAGCAGCTTGCCCCGACTACGGAGCGGGGAGCACTACAATGAGCAGTTCTTC. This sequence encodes CASSLPRLRSGEHYNEQFF.